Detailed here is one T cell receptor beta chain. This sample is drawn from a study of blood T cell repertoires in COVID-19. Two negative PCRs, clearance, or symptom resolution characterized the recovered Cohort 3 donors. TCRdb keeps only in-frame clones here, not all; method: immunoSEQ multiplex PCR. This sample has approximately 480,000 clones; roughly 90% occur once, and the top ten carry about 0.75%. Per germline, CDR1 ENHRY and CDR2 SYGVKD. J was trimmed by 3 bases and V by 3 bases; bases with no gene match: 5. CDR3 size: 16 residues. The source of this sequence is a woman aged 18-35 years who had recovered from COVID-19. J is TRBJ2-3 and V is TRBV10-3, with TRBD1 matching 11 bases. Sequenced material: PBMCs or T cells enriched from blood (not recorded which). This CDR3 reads CAISEGQGAPTDTQYF. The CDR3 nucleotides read TGTGCCATCAGTGAAGGACAGGGGGCGCCGACAGATACGCAGTATTTT.